The 4 T cell receptor beta chains reported below all come from one sample, sequenced in a study of blood T cell repertoires in COVID-19. TCRdb's table, derived via immunoSEQ multiplex PCR, lists solely in-frame clones and lacks some. The data contain roughly 110,000 clones, 70% to 80% of them singletons. Input material: peripheral blood. The receptors stem from a man of 80 years or more with COVID-19, enrolled during active disease.

The chain carries TRBV9 and TRBJ2-1, with 11 nucleotides matching TRBD2. Germline-derived CDR1 and CDR2 are SGDLS and YYNGEE. The V segment lost 6 bases and the J segment 5 bases; nucleotides outside the gene matches: 10. This CDR3 has 16 residues. For the CDR3, the DNA is TGTGCCAGCACCCCCGGGGTACTAGCGGGAGACAATGAGCAGTTCTTC. Translation: CASTPGVLAGDNEQFF.

The chain uses TRBV29-1 and TRBJ2-1, with D tentatively TRBD2 (5 bases). V lost 3 bases and J lost 8, with 14 bases in between. Per germline, CDR1 SQVTM and CDR2 ANQGSEA. The CDR3 runs 13 residues. The CDR3 loop reads CSVDGVSGDEQFF. CDR3 DNA sequence: TGCAGCGTTGATGGAGTCAGCGGCGATGAGCAGTTCTTC.

The J gene is TRBJ2-7, the V gene TRBV5-6; 8 bases align to TRBD1. J lost 2 bases, V lost 4 bases, and 2 bases had no gene match. The CDR3 consists of 13 residues. Germline values: CDR1 SGHDT, CDR2 YYEEEE. CDR3 region: CASSRDRTYEQYF. As DNA, the CDR3 is TGTGCCAGCAGCCGGGACAGGACCTACGAGCAGTACTTC.

The V call is TRBV14, the J call TRBJ2-7; tentatively, D is TRBD1 (5 bases). The V and J ends lost 3 bases and 4 bases respectively, with 10 bases between them. The CDR3 loop spans 13 amino acids. Germline V lookup: CDR1 SGHDN, CDR2 FVKESK. The CDR3 spells CASSHLQAYEQYF. CDR3 sequence (DNA): TGTGCCAGCAGCCATCTACAGGCGTACGAGCAGTACTTC.